This TCR beta chain appears in the sequencing data of a study of OX40 agonist ivuxolimab in advanced cancers. The data were produced by immunoSEQ multiplex PCR, yet TCRdb's version contains in-frame clones alone and is incomplete. The sample shows roughly 67,000 clones, around nine tenths of them seen only once. Germline assignment: CDR1 MDHEN and CDR2 SYDVKM. The CDR3 consists of 17 residues. Trimming removed 6 bases at V and 0 bases at J, with 18 bases between. The material was CD4+ or CD8+ T cells sorted from blood, obtained in a trial of the OX40 agonist ivuxolimab. The TCR was taken from an adult with an advanced solid tumor such as melanoma, head and neck, liver or kidney cancer. This chain joins TRBV28 and TRBJ1-5; tentatively, D is TRBD1 (6 bases). This CDR3 reads CASRGYMGGASNQPQHF. The CDR3 DNA sequence: TGTGCCAGCAGGGGATACATGGGGGGGGCTAGCAATCAGCCCCAGCATTTT.